One and the same sample provided the 19 T cell receptor beta chains below, sequenced in a study of T cell changes during pregnancy in multiple sclerosis. The protocol was immunoSEQ multiplex PCR, while the TCRdb copy is restricted to in-frame clones and leaves out a portion. The table includes over 25,000 clones, approximately 88% detected once. Sequencing used CD8+ T cells from peripheral blood mononuclear cells, obtained before pregnancy. These receptors came from a female donor with multiple sclerosis, enrolled in a pregnancy study.

This clone was counted once. The CDR3: CASSSGGPGELFF. The CDR3, as DNA: TGTGCCAGCAGTTCCGGGGGGCCCGGGGAGCTGTTTTTT. The chain recombines TRBV5-5 with TRBJ2-2; TRBD2 is a possible D gene (7 bases). The length of the CDR3 is 13 residues. Germline lookup yields CDR1 SGHKS and CDR2 YYEKEE (reference sequence). V dropped 5 bases and J dropped 6 bases, with 11 bases sitting between them.

V gene TRBV16 combines with J gene TRBJ1-2; D is ambiguous. From germline, CDR1 is KGHSY and CDR2 FQNENV. With 2 bases removed from V and 5 bases from J, the gap between germline ends came to 15 bases. There are 15 residues in the CDR3. The CDR3 loop reads CASSQTPREFYGYTF. The CDR3 region has the DNA TGTGCCAGCAGCCAAACCCCGCGGGAATTTTATGGCTACACCTTC.

V usage is TRBV27 and J usage is TRBJ2-5; TRBD1 might be the D (7 bases). The V and J ends lost 5 bases and 1 base respectively, with 17 bases between them. The V gene's germline CDR1 is MNHEY and CDR2 SMNVEV (reference sequence). The CDR3 sequence is 16 residues long. As DNA, the CDR3 is TGTGCCAGCAGTAGGGGGCCGGGGGCGGCCCAAGAGACCCAGTACTTC. This sequence encodes CASSRGPGAAQETQYF.

This chain connects TRBV27 to TRBJ2-1; TRBD2 matches at 12 bases. This CDR3 contains 13 residues. In germline, CDR1 is MNHEY, CDR2 SMNVEV (reference sequence). V lost 6 bases and J lost 9; bases outside the gene matches: 3. CDR3 coding DNA: TGTGCCAGCAGAACGGGACTAGCGGGTGAGCAGTTCTTC. Its protein product is CASRTGLAGEQFF.

A single count supports this clone. The rearrangement uses TRBV19 and TRBJ2-7, with D possibly TRBD1 on 6 matching bases. The CDR3 runs 14 residues. In germline, CDR1 is LNHDA, CDR2 SQIVND (reference sequence). V was trimmed by 5 bases and J by 2 bases, leaving 13 bases between them. CDR3 coding DNA: TGTGCCAGTAGTGTGGGGGACACCCCCTACGAGCAGTACTTC. As protein: CASSVGDTPYEQYF.

This clone was observed a handful of times. The genes are TRBV18 and TRBJ1-1; no firm D call. This CDR3 comprises 12 residues. Germline V gene lookup returns CDR1 KGHSH and CDR2 LQKENI. The ends were cut back, 3 bases at V and 6 bases at J, with 8 bases in the middle. CDR3 amino acids: CASSPSSAEAFF. The DNA of the CDR3 is TGTGCCAGCTCACCGAGCAGCGCTGAAGCTTTCTTT.

The CDR3 region is CASSQREGGVTEAFF. CDR3 in DNA: TGCGCCAGCAGCCAACGAGAGGGCGGGGTCACTGAAGCTTTCTTT. The chain couples TRBV4-1 to TRBJ1-1, with D unclear. The V gene lost 2 bases and the J gene lost 4 bases, with 14 bases spanning the gap. Germline assignment: CDR1 MGHRA and CDR2 YSYEKL. CDR3 length: 15 amino acids.

The chain joins TRBV30 to TRBJ2-7, with D possibly being TRBD2 (6 bases). The CDR3 extends over 13 amino acids. The germline V gene encodes CDR1 GTSNPN and CDR2 SVGIG (reference sequence). With 1 base removed from V and 1 base from J, the gap between germline ends came to 8 bases. CDR3 loop: CAWSGGVSYEQYF. The CDR3 coding sequence is TGTGCCTGGAGTGGGGGGGTTTCCTACGAGCAGTACTTC.

V and J are TRBV7-2 and TRBJ1-4; no clear D. Germline CDR1 SGHTA, CDR2 FQGNSA. Trimming took off 7 bases at V and 4 bases at J, with 7 bases between the two ends. The CDR3 spans 12 residues. The CDR3: CASTTFNEKLFF. The CDR3, as DNA: TGTGCCAGCACGACTTTTAATGAAAAACTGTTTTTT. Based on the CDR3 plus reference TRBV7-2 and TRBJ1-4, the full variable domain is GAGVSQSPSNKVTEKGKDVELRCDPISGHTALYWYRQSLGQGLEFLIYFQGNSAPDKSGLPSDRFSAERTGGSVSTLTIQRTQQEDSAVYLCASTTFNEKLFFGSGTQLSVL.

The chain recombines TRBV6-5 with TRBJ2-7, with TRBD2 matching 8 bases. This CDR3 contains 14 residues. V gave up 7 bases and J gave up 4 bases; unmatched junction bases: 9. Per the germline V gene, CDR1 is MNHEY and CDR2 is SVGAGI. This CDR3 reads CASTPAGVLYEQYF. The CDR3 DNA reads as TGTGCCAGCACCCCAGCGGGGGTATTGTACGAGCAGTACTTC.

The V gene is TRBV9, the J gene TRBJ1-1; unclear D gene. Trimming took off 3 bases at V and 0 bases at J, with 9 bases between the two ends. The length of the CDR3 is 14 residues. The germline V gene has CDR1 SGDLS and CDR2 YYNGEE. The CDR3 coding sequence is TGTGCCAGCAGCGACAGTCTACTGAACACTGAAGCTTTCTTT. Translating gives CASSDSLLNTEAFF.

V gene TRBV7-9 combines with J gene TRBJ2-2; TRBD1 agrees at 8 bases. The CDR3 is 15 amino acids. Germline lookup yields CDR1 SEHNR and CDR2 FQNEAQ (reference sequence). J lost 4 bases, V lost 2 bases, and 3 bases had no gene match. The CDR3 nucleotides read TGTGCCAGCAGCTTACAGGGGGCGGTCACCGGGGAGCTGTTTTTT. Residues: CASSLQGAVTGELFF.

J is TRBJ1-5 and V is TRBV4-1, with D tentatively TRBD1 (5 bases). The CDR3 spans 16 residues. Trimming removed 4 bases at V and 0 bases at J, with 13 bases between. Germline-derived CDR1 and CDR2 are MGHRA and YSYEKL. The CDR3 loop is CASSLDSSFSNQPQHF. The CDR3 DNA is TGCGCCAGCAGCCTTGACAGTTCTTTTAGCAATCAGCCCCAGCATTTT.

The V and J genes are TRBV28 and TRBJ2-5, with 7 bases fitting TRBD1. V was pared by 5 bases and J by 5 bases, with 8 bases of the junction left unmatched. The CDR3 is made up of 14 amino acids. Germline V gene lookup returns CDR1 MDHEN and CDR2 SYDVKM. The CDR3 sequence is CASSPQGWLETQYF. The CDR3 bases are TGTGCCAGCAGTCCACAGGGGTGGCTTGAGACCCAGTACTTC.

The CDR3 region has the DNA TGTGCCAGCAGCTTATACGGGGGGATCGCCGGGGAGCTGTTTTTT. It encodes CASSLYGGIAGELFF. J is TRBJ2-2 and V is TRBV11-2, with 7 bases aligning to TRBD2. V trimming: 2 bases; J trimming: 6 bases; junction bases outside the gene matches: 6. The germline gives CDR1 SGHAT, CDR2 FQNNGV. The CDR3 consists of 15 residues.

The chain is built from TRBV27 and TRBJ2-1; 11 nucleotides line up with TRBD2. J was trimmed by 0 bases and V by 3 bases; bases with no gene match: 1. Germline V gives CDR1 MNHEY, CDR2 SMNVEV (reference sequence). This CDR3 spans 16 amino acids. CDR3 protein: CASSFGLAGSYNEQFF. CDR3 coding DNA: TGTGCCAGCAGTTTTGGACTAGCGGGCTCCTACAATGAGCAGTTCTTC.

The chain uses TRBV9 and TRBJ2-3; D is perhaps TRBD1 (6 bases). Trimming took off 0 bases at V and 8 bases at J, with 10 bases between the two ends. The CDR3 length is 13 residues. Germline CDR1 is SGDLS and CDR2 is YYNGEE. The CDR3: CASSVVLGATQYF. CDR3 nucleotide sequence: TGTGCCAGCAGCGTAGTTTTGGGGGCTACGCAGTATTTT. The full variable domain, with the rest looked up from reference TRBV9 and TRBJ2-3, is DSGVTQTPKHLITATGQRVTLRCSPRSGDLSVYWYQQSLDQGLQFLIQYYNGEERAKGNILERFSAQQFPDLHSELNLSSLELGDSALYFCASSVVLGATQYFGPGTRLTVL.

This clone was seen only a few times. This chain connects TRBV6-1 to TRBJ2-7; unclear D gene. This CDR3 spans 12 amino acids. Per germline, CDR1 MNHNS and CDR2 SASEGT. Deletions cut 6 bases from V and 2 bases from J, with 8 bases between. CDR3 DNA: TGTGCCAGCAGAAACACACCCTACGAGCAGTACTTC. As protein: CASRNTPYEQYF.

This chain uses TRBV30 with TRBJ1-4; D remains unclear. CDR1 is GTSNPN and CDR2 is SVGIG in the germline V gene (reference sequence). The V gene lost 4 bases and the J gene lost 5 bases, with 8 bases spanning the gap. The CDR3 length is 12 residues. CDR3 sequence reads: CAWNPGNEKLFF. Written as DNA, the CDR3 is TGTGCCTGGAATCCGGGGAATGAAAAACTGTTTTTT.